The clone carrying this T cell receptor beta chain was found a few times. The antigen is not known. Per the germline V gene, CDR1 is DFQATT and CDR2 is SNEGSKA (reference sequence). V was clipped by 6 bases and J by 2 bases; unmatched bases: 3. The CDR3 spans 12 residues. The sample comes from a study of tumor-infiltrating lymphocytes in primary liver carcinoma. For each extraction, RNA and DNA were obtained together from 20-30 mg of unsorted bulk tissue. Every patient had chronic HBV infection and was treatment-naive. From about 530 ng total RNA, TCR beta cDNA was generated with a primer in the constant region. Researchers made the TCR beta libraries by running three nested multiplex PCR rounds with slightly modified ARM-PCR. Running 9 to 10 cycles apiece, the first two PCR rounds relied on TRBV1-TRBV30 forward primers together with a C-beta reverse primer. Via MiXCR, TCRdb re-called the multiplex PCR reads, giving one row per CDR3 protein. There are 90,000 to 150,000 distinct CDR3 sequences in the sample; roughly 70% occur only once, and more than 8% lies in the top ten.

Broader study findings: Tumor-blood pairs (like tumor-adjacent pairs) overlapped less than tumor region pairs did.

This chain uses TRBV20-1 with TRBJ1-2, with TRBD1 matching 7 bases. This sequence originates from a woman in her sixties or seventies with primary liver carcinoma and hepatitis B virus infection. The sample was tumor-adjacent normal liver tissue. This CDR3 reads CSAPQGNYGYTF. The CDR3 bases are TGCAGTGCCCCACAGGGGAACTATGGCTACACCTTC.